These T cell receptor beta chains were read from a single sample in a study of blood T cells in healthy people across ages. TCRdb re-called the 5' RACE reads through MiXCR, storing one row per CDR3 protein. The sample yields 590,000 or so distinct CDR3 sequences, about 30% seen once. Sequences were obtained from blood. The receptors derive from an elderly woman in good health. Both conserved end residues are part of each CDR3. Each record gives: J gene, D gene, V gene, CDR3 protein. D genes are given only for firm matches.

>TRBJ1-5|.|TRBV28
CASSLIGSYQPQHF
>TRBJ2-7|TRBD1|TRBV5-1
CAGSYNRGLDNEQYF
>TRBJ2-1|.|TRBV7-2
CASSLAVGVYNEQFF
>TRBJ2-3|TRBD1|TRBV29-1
CSARETGTSTDTQYF
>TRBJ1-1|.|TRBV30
CAWSGRGDTEAFF
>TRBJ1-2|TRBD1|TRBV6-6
CASSYRTGVGYTF
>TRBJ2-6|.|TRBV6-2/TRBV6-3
CASSGSGSGVNVLTF
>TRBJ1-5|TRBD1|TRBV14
CASSQGTGPDQPQHF
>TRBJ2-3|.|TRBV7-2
CASSLQGPTQDTQYF
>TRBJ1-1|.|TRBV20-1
CSARQDMNTEAFF
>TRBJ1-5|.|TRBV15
CATSPQTGSGRPQHF
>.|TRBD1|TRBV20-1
CSARDYRQGPYNEQYF
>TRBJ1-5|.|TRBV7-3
CASSLWQPQHF
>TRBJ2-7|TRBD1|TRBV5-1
CASSLAARDRRSYEQYF
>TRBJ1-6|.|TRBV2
CASSEAGFGSPLHF
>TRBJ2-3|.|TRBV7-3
CASSLNPGYTDTQYF
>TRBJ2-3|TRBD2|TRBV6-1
CASSDRAGGLGTQYF
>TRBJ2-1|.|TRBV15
CATSRLGGGLAEQFF
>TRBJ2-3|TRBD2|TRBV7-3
CASSPRASGIGDTQYF
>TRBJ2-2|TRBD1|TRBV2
CASTARDRMNTGELFF
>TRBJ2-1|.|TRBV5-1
CASKIPGPHNEQFF
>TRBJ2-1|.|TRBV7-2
CASSPDPGPNEQFF
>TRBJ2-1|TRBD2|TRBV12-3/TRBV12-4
CASSPASGGAREQFF
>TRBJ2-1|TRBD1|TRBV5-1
CASSLDRGPFGEQFF
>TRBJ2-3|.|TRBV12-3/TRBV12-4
CASSSGDMRADTQYF
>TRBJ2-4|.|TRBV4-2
CASSPISWVAKNIQYF
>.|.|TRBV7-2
CVSSPLSGDREETQYF
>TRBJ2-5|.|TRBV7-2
CASSPGLGHSQETQYF
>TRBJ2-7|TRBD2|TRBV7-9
CASSLGGGGALGEQYF
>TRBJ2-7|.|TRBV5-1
CASSLASATYEQYF
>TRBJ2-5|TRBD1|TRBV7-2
CASSLNRGRQETQYF
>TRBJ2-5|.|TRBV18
CASSPLDRSKETQYF
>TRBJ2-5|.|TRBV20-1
CSALKTSREQYF
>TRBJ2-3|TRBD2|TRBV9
CASSVPSGGGSTDTQYF
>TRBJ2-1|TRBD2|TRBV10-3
CAISDGGGYNEQFF
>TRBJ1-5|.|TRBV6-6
CASSFGRVSNQPQHF
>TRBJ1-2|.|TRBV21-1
CASSPRDRGGDGYTF
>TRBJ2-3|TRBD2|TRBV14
CASRQEPTSGVTDTQYF
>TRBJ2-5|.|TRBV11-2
CASSPQRETQYF
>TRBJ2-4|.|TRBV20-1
CSAGEGKNIQYF
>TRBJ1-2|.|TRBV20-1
CSARDSARGLNYGYTF